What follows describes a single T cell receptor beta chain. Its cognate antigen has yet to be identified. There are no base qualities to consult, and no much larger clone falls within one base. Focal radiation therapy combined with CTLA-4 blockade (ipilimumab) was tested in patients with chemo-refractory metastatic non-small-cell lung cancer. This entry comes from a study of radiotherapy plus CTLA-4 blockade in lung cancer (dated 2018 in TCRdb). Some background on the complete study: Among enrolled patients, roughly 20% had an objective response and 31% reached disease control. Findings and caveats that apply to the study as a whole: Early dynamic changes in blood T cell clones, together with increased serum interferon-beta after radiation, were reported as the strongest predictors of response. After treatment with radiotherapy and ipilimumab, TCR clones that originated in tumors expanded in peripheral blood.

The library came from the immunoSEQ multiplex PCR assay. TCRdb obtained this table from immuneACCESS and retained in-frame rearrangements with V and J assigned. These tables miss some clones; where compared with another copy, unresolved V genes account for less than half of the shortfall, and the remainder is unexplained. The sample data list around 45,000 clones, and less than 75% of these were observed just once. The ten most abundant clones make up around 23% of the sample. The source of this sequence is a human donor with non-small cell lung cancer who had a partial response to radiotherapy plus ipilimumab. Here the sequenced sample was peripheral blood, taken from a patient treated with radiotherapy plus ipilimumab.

The nucleotide sequence is given as TGTGCCAGCAGTGTACAGGGGGCGGATGAAAAACTGTTTTTT. Its protein is CASSVQGADEKLFF. The sequence is built from TRBV6-1 and TRBJ1-4; 9 bases in the middle match TRBD1. For CDR1 and CDR2, the germline V gene lists MNHNS and SASEGT. Trimming takes 4 bases off V and 6 bases off J; junction bases not matched to a gene: 3. The CDR3 measures 14 amino acids from cysteine to phenylalanine. The only DNA kept is the CDR3, 42 bases in frame from the first base.